Described below is a single T cell receptor (beta chain) sequence and its context. Antigen specificity is unknown. V dropped 6 bases and J dropped 12; count of bases not matched to a gene: 11. The CDR3 extends over 11 amino acids. Germline V CDR1 and CDR2: DFQATT, SNEGSKA (reference sequence). The sample belongs to a study of graft-versus-host responses after intestinal transplantation. Study summary: Transplant recipients had multivisceral, liver-intestinal, or isolated intestinal grafts. Tacrolimus and steroids were given for two to three years to all recipients after anti-thymocyte globulin induction.

Notes on the study in general: Early HvG declines after transplant were associated with peak circulating GvH clone levels. Some patients had graft-donor T cell macrochimerism, and their allografts showed high graft-versus-host to host-versus-graft clonal ratios.

This table comes from immunoSEQ multiplex PCR, and its TCRdb copy is limited to in-frame clones, with some not included. The sample lists 70,000 to 95,000 clones, roughly nine tenths occurring once. This receptor was identified in a human donor who received an intestinal transplant. The starting material was unstimulated CD4+ T cells sorted from spleen or lymph node cells, obtained before intestinal transplant. J is TRBJ2-7 and V is TRBV20-1, with TRBD2 matching 7 bases. The CDR3 DNA reads TGCAGTGCATGGGGGGGTGCTTTGCGGTACTTC. It specifies CSAWGGALRYF.